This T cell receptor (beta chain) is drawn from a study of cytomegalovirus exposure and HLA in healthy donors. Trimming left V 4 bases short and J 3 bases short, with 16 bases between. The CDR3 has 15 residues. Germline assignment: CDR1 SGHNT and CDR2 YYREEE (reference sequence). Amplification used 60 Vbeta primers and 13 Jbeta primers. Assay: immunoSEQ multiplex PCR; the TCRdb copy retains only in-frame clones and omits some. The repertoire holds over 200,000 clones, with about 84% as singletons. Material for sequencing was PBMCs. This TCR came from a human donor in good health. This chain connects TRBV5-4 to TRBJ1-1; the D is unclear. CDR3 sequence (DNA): TGTGCCAGCAGCCCCGGGTCAAGGGAGTACACTGAAGCTTTCTTT. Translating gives CASSPGSREYTEAFF.